This TCR beta chain emerged from a study of blood T cell repertoires in COVID-19. Study at large: Samples of COVID-19 (acute and convalescent) were obtained from the United States, Italy and Spain. Sample material is recorded as cDNA or gDNA derived from T cells, B-cell-depleted T cells, or PBMCs.

Trimming removed 5 bases at V and 13 bases at J, with 20 bases between. The CDR3 extends over 13 amino acids. Germline V CDR1 and CDR2: WNHNN, SYGVQD (reference sequence). Per the study methods: It was from reference gene primer amplification that nucleated cell counts were estimated. Sequencing used immunoSEQ multiplex PCR; TCRdb keeps in-frame clones, though not all of them. V, J and clone size derive from that table, while D and trimming were established from the DNA sequence. Among about 210,000 clones listed, about 85% were seen once. The source is a middle-aged man with acute or convalescent COVID-19. This chain joins TRBV10-1 and TRBJ1-2; D is possibly TRBD1 (6 bases). The specimen was peripheral blood. The CDR3 DNA sequence: TGCGCCAGCAGTCCTTTCCAGGGGATTGCGGGCACCTTC. Translated: CASSPFQGIAGTF.